The 31 T cell receptor beta chains presented below share a single source sample, sequenced in a study of CD8+CD57+ T cells in acquired aplastic anemia. Genomic DNA acted as the template from which TCR beta VDJ combination and CDR3 sequence profiling were carried out. One entry per CDR3 protein results from TCRdb running MiXCR on the reads. The sample has 250,000 to 300,000 distinct CDR3 sequences, 45% to 65% seen once; the top ten hold around 7.6%. The sample consisted of sorted CD4+, CD8+, or CD8+CD57+ T cells (not recorded which) from PBMCs. The receptor source for this set is a human donor with severe aplastic anemia or a healthy control (not recorded which).

This clonotype was recorded many times. The chain joins TRBV7-2 to TRBJ2-3; unclear D gene. With 5 bases removed from V and 6 bases from J, the gap between germline ends came to 12 bases. The CDR3 covers 13 residues. The germline V gene encodes CDR1 SGHTA and CDR2 FQGNSA. The CDR3 nucleotides read TGTGCCAGCAGCCCAACGCCTGTGGATACGCAGTATTTT. This gives the protein CASSPTPVDTQYF.

V and J are TRBV10-3 and TRBJ2-7; TRBD2 aligns across 9 bases. Germline V gives CDR1 ENHRY, CDR2 SYGVKD. This CDR3 region has 15 residues. V lost 2 bases, J lost 5 bases, and 7 bases stayed unmatched. CDR3: CAISEPGLAVNEQYF. In DNA, the CDR3 is TGTGCCATCAGTGAGCCGGGACTAGCAGTCAACGAGCAGTACTTC.

The chain combines TRBV29-1 with TRBJ2-1; 7 nucleotides align to TRBD1. This CDR3 is 12 amino acids long. Germline CDR1 and CDR2: SQVTM and ANQGSEA. V was clipped by 4 bases and J by 6 bases; unmatched bases: 3. The CDR3 sequence: CSVVHRGNEQFF. CDR3 in DNA: TGCAGCGTTGTGCACAGGGGCAATGAGCAGTTCTTC.

This clonotype was picked up many times. The chain couples TRBV5-1 to TRBJ2-3; D is possibly TRBD2 (6 bases). Germline CDR1 is SGHRS and CDR2 is YFSETQ. The V end was cut by 1 base, the J end by 1 base, with 10 bases between. The CDR3 loop spans 15 amino acids. CDR3 sequence (DNA): TGCGCCAGCAGCTTGACTAGCCTCGGCACAGATACGCAGTATTTT. As protein: CASSLTSLGTDTQYF. Complete variable domain (other parts from reference TRBV5-1 and TRBJ2-3): KAGVTQTPRYLIKTRGQQVTLSCSPISGHRSVSWYQQTPGQGLQFLFEYFSETQRNKGNFPGRFSGRQFSNSRSEMNVSTLELGDSALYLCASSLTSLGTDTQYFGPGTRLTVL.

The chain recombines TRBV20-1 with TRBJ1-6; TRBD1 is a possible D gene (6 bases). The V end lost 6 bases, the J end lost 6 bases, and 15 bases lay between the germline ends. CDR3 length: 14 amino acids. The germline CDR1 and CDR2 sequences are DFQATT and SNEGSKA (reference sequence). The CDR3 loop reads CSATRGGLNSPLHF. The DNA for the CDR3 is TGCAGTGCCACCCGGGGGGGGCTTAATTCACCCCTCCACTTT.

The chain joins TRBV7-9 to TRBJ1-1, with 7 positions matching TRBD1. Germline CDR1 reads SEHNR; CDR2 reads FQNEAQ (reference sequence). V gave up 5 bases and J gave up 0 bases; unmatched junction bases: 6. The CDR3 is 15 amino acids. The CDR3 is CASSRDRVMNTEAFF. The CDR3 DNA sequence: TGTGCCAGCAGCCGTGACAGGGTCATGAACACTGAAGCTTTCTTT.

For this clonotype: As the CDR3 is not closed by the conserved phenylalanine or tryptophan, this likely results from a read error. The chain is built from TRBV5-5 and TRBJ1-1; D possibly corresponds to TRBD1 (6 bases). The CDR3 totals 17 residues. With 7 bases removed from V and 0 bases from J, the gap between germline ends came to 22 bases. CDR1 and CDR2 (germline): SGHKS, YYEKEE (reference sequence). The CDR3 loop reads CASGYDRLSAMNTEAFL. DNA of the CDR3: TGTGCCAGCGGCTACGACAGGTTGTCGGCGATGAACACTGAAGCTTTCTTA.

The chain uses TRBV7-6 and TRBJ1-6, with D tentatively TRBD1 (6 bases). The CDR3 length is 14 residues. Germline assignment: CDR1 SGHVS and CDR2 FNYEAQ. Trimming left V 0 bases short and J 10 bases short, with 10 bases between. The CDR3 DNA sequence: TGTGCCAGCAGCTTAGCGACAGGAAAATCACCCCTCCACTTT. Encoded protein: CASSLATGKSPLHF.

The chain combines TRBV5-1 with TRBJ2-3; D possibly uses TRBD1 or TRBD2 (5 bases each). Trimming took 4 bases from V and 4 from J, leaving 10 bases between them. This CDR3 region has 13 residues. From germline, CDR1 is SGHRS and CDR2 YFSETQ. The CDR3 DNA reads as TGCGCCAGCAGCCAGGGAGCCCCAGATACGCAGTATTTT. The encoded protein is CASSQGAPDTQYF. The full variable domain, with the rest looked up from reference TRBV5-1 and TRBJ2-3, is KAGVTQTPRYLIKTRGQQVTLSCSPISGHRSVSWYQQTPGQGLQFLFEYFSETQRNKGNFPGRFSGRQFSNSRSEMNVSTLELGDSALYLCASSQGAPDTQYFGPGTRLTVL.

The CDR3 DNA is TGTGCCAGCAGTGAAAGGACAGCTGGCCGTCGGGAGACCCAGCATTTT. Amino acid sequence: CASSERTAGRRETQHF. V and J are TRBV2 and TRBJ1-5; the D gene is possibly TRBD1 (6 bases). This CDR3 is built from 16 residues. From germline, CDR1 is SNHLY and CDR2 FYNNEI. The V gene lost 2 bases and the J gene lost 11 bases, with 22 bases spanning the gap.

At least ten counts were recorded for this clonotype. This rearrangement joins TRBV7-3 to TRBJ2-7; a possible D gene is TRBD1 (6 bases). Trimming pared 2 bases from V and 3 bases from J, leaving 14 bases between. From germline, CDR1 is SGHTA and CDR2 FQGTGA. This CDR3 is built from 15 residues. In DNA form, the CDR3 reads TGTGCCAGCAGCTTAGGAAACAGGGATGGCTACGAGCAGTACTTC. Translating gives CASSLGNRDGYEQYF.

This clonotype was found a few times. J is TRBJ1-6 and V is TRBV7-8, with D unresolved. Germline V gene lookup returns CDR1 SGHVS and CDR2 FQNEAQ. Between the trimmed V and J ends, which lost 5 bases and 13 bases, there was a span of 15 bases. There are 13 residues in the CDR3. CDR3: CASSPAVFTPLHF. The CDR3 DNA reads as TGTGCCAGCAGCCCGGCTGTATTCACTCCCCTCCACTTT. Complete variable domain (other parts from reference TRBV7-8 and TRBJ1-6): GAGVSQSPRYKVAKRGQDVALRCDPISGHVSLFWYQQALGQGPEFLTYFQNEAQLDKSGLPSDRFFAERPEGSVSTLKIQRTQQEDSAVYLCASSPAVFTPLHFGNGTRLTVT.

This clonotype was seen repeatedly, ten times or more. This chain joins TRBV4-3 and TRBJ2-3; D may be TRBD2 (6 bases). V was shortened by 0 bases and J by 8 bases, with 12 bases between the two germline ends. The CDR3 covers 14 residues. Per the germline V gene, CDR1 is LGHNA and CDR2 is YSLEER. In DNA form, the CDR3 reads TGCGCCAGCAGCCAAGACTGGGCCGGGAGTACGCAGTATTTT. This codes for CASSQDWAGSTQYF.

This rearrangement joins TRBV6-6 to TRBJ2-3; D might be TRBD1 or TRBD2, each matching 5 bases. The V gene's germline CDR1 is MNHNY and CDR2 SVGAGI (reference sequence). The CDR3 length is 15 residues. V lost 1 base to trimming and J lost 1 base, with 9 bases between them. CDR3 DNA: TGTGCCAGCAGTTACTATGGGGACGGCACAGATACGCAGTATTTT. It specifies CASSYYGDGTDTQYF.

The V gene is TRBV24-1, the J gene TRBJ1-5; no clear D. The CDR3 is 14 amino acids. CDR1 is KGHDR and CDR2 is SFDVKD in the germline V gene. CDR3 in DNA: TGTGCTAGCGGTCTAGGAAATAGCAATCAGCCCCAGCATTTT. Translation gives CASGLGNSNQPQHF.

The rearrangement uses TRBV20-1 and TRBJ1-6; 8 bases are a match to TRBD1. In germline, CDR1 is DFQATT, CDR2 SNEGSKA (reference sequence). This CDR3 region has 14 residues. V lost 3 bases and J lost 10; bases outside the gene matches: 8. CDR3 in amino acids: CSAREPQGASPLHF. In nucleotides, the CDR3 is TGCAGTGCTAGGGAGCCTCAGGGGGCCTCACCCCTCCACTTT.

The genes are TRBV2 and TRBJ2-5; 14 bases agree with TRBD2. Unmatched junction bases numbered 5, after V lost 9 bases and J lost 2 bases. CDR1 and CDR2 (germline): SNHLY, FYNNEI. The CDR3 sequence is 15 residues long. CDR3 sequence: CASGTSGGGQETQYF. CDR3 DNA sequence: TGTGCCAGTGGGACTAGCGGGGGAGGGCAAGAGACCCAGTACTTC.

This chain joins TRBV18 and TRBJ2-1, with D perhaps being TRBD1 or TRBD2 (5 bases each). The CDR3 runs to 15 residues. V gave up 1 base and J gave up 2 bases, with 9 bases separating them. CDR1 is KGHSH, CDR2 LQKENI, per germline. The CDR3 spells CASSPQGRAYNEQFF. As DNA, the CDR3 is TGTGCCAGCTCACCACAGGGACGGGCCTACAATGAGCAGTTCTTC.

In this sample, this clonotype turned up many times. DNA for the CDR3: TGTGCCAGCTCACCGGCCAGCCGGGCGGAGCAGTACTTC. It codes for CASSPASRAEQYF. The chain joins TRBV18 to TRBJ2-7; no firm D call. Germline V gives CDR1 KGHSH, CDR2 LQKENI. The ends were cut back, 3 bases at V and 7 bases at J, with 13 bases in the middle. This CDR3 is 13 amino acids long.

This clonotype was picked up many times. This chain joins TRBV12-3 or TRBV12-4 and TRBJ1-2, with 9 bases that match TRBD1. The ends lost 4 bases at V and 10 bases at J; junction bases unmatched: 10. The CDR3 totals 14 residues. The CDR3 reads CASSSRDRAGIYTF. The DNA of the CDR3 is TGTGCCAGCAGTTCCCGGGACAGGGCGGGTATCTACACCTTC.

This clonotype was seen a few times. This sequence joins TRBV24-1 and TRBJ2-1; 8 positions match TRBD2. Trimming at V came to 1 base and at J to 7 bases, leaving 8 bases not matched to a gene. Germline CDR1 and CDR2: KGHDR and SFDVKD. This CDR3 comprises 16 residues. CDR3 DNA: TGTGCCACCAGTGATTTTGGCGGGAGGATAGGGAATGAGCAGTTCTTC. Protein product: CATSDFGGRIGNEQFF.

This clonotype has just one count. The rearrangement uses TRBV2 and TRBJ2-1; D is perhaps TRBD2 (7 bases). The CDR3 totals 15 residues. V was clipped by 3 bases and J by 5 bases, with 14 bases between them. From germline, CDR1 is SNHLY and CDR2 FYNNEI. The CDR3 coding sequence is TGTGCCAGCAGTGACCCACGGGGGGCCCACAATGAGCAGTTCTTC. This sequence encodes CASSDPRGAHNEQFF.

This clonotype has a count of ten or more. The chain carries TRBV15 and TRBJ2-7, with 7 bases lining up with TRBD2. The V and J ends lost 0 bases and 0 bases, in that order; junction bases with no gene match: 2. In germline, CDR1 is LNHNV, CDR2 YYDKDF (reference sequence). This CDR3 contains 15 residues. The chain's CDR3 is CATSRDLAASYEQYF. In DNA form, the CDR3 reads TGTGCCACCAGCAGAGACCTAGCGGCCTCCTACGAGCAGTACTTC. The full variable domain, in which reference TRBV15 and TRBJ2-7 provide the parts outside the CDR3, is DAMVIQNPRYQVTQFGKPVTLSCSQTLNHNVMYWYQQKSSQAPKLLFHYYDKDFNNEADTPDNFQSRRPNTSFCFLDIRSPGLGDTAMYLCATSRDLAASYEQYFGPGTRLTVT.

Ten or more counts support this clonotype. The CDR3 DNA reads as TGTGCCAGCAGTGAATTGGGGCCTAGCGGGAAGGGGTTCCAAGAGACCCAGTACTTC. Translating gives CASSELGPSGKGFQETQYF. The V gene is TRBV25-1, the J gene TRBJ2-5; 9 nucleotides match TRBD2. With V trimmed by 1 base and J by 1 base, 13 bases remained unmatched. The CDR3 length is 19 residues. From germline, CDR1 is MGHDK and CDR2 SYGVNS.

This chain links TRBV6-2 or TRBV6-3 with TRBJ2-7; 13 bases line up with TRBD2. The germline gives CDR1 MNHEY, CDR2 SVGEGT. Unmatched junction bases numbered 10, after V lost 5 bases and J lost 6 bases. The CDR3 has 16 amino acids. For the CDR3, the DNA is TGTGCCAGCAGTCAAAGACTAGCGGGGGGCGTATCCGAGCAGTACTTC. It translates to CASSQRLAGGVSEQYF.

This clonotype was counted between two and nine times. V usage is TRBV5-8 and J usage is TRBJ2-5; D not resolved. The germline V gene encodes CDR1 SGHTS and CDR2 YDEGEE. Trimming pared 4 bases from V and 4 bases from J, leaving 11 bases between. CDR3 length equals 13 residues. The CDR3, as DNA: TGTGCCAGCAGCGTGGAAGGTGGAGAGACCCAGTACTTC. It yields the protein CASSVEGGETQYF.

The genes are TRBV10-3 and TRBJ2-7; D is possibly TRBD2 (6 bases). Trimming cost V 0 bases and J 2 bases, with 14 bases left between them. The CDR3 length is 16 residues. Germline V gene sequence: CDR1 ENHRY, CDR2 SYGVKD. The CDR3 region is CAISESRVADPYEQYF. In DNA, the CDR3 is TGTGCCATCAGTGAGTCTCGGGTAGCGGATCCCTACGAGCAGTACTTC.

The chain recombines TRBV20-1 with TRBJ2-7; D not certain. CDR1 and CDR2 from the germline V gene are DFQATT and SNEGSKA (reference sequence). This CDR3 has 13 amino acids. Trimming shortened V by 8 bases and J by 8 bases, and 22 bases separated the two germline ends. CDR3 bases: TGCAGTTCGAGATCAGGTCTTACTGGACAGCAGTACTTC. It translates to CSSRSGLTGQQYF.

V is TRBV7-9 and J is TRBJ2-1, with TRBD2 identical over 9 bases. V shed 4 bases, J shed 9 bases, and the junction held 13 bases outside the gene matches. Germline CDR1 and CDR2: SEHNR and FQNEAQ (reference sequence). The CDR3 spans 16 residues. CDR3 amino acids: CASSSGRGAGGGEQFF. CDR3 sequence (DNA): TGTGCCAGCAGCTCCGGACGGGGAGCGGGGGGAGGTGAGCAGTTCTTC.

This CDR3 is CASSYIPESTAYRDTEAFF. CDR3 DNA: TGCGCCAGCAGCTACATCCCCGAGAGTACAGCCTACCGGGACACTGAAGCTTTCTTT. The V call is TRBV5-1, the J call TRBJ1-1; D not resolved. Trimming cost V 3 bases and J 3 bases, with 27 bases left between them. CDR3 length equals 19 residues. The V gene's germline CDR1 is SGHRS and CDR2 YFSETQ.

This clonotype was counted many times. The chain couples TRBV5-8 to TRBJ2-3, with TRBD2 identical over 9 bases. Germline lookup yields CDR1 SGHTS and CDR2 YDEGEE. The CDR3 runs 16 residues. V shed 0 bases, J shed 3 bases, and the junction held 5 bases outside the gene matches. The CDR3 sequence is CASSLGGGAGTDTQYF. CDR3 DNA: TGTGCCAGCAGCTTGGGCGGGGGGGCCGGTACAGATACGCAGTATTTT.